This T cell receptor (beta chain) is from a study of cytomegalovirus exposure and HLA in healthy donors. Whole-study findings and limits: Presence/absence analysis assumed near-uniform sequencing depth across donors. A later analysis linked a missense DCLRE1C variant to TCR beta V- and J-gene trimming.

This clone turned up a few times. Its antigen remains unidentified. Amplification used 60 Vbeta primers and 13 Jbeta primers. The data were produced by immunoSEQ multiplex PCR, yet TCRdb's version contains in-frame clones alone and is incomplete. There are roughly 140,000 clones in the sample; about three fifths occur only once, and around 3% lies in the top ten. This CDR3 spans 14 amino acids. V dropped 6 bases and J dropped 2; count of bases not matched to a gene: 4. The V gene's germline CDR1 is MNHEY and CDR2 SVGAGI. The chain recombines TRBV6-5 with TRBJ2-3; 8 bases fit TRBD2. Sequencing was performed on PBMCs. The sequence was obtained from a woman aged 30 to 39 in good health and CMV-seropositive. The CDR3 DNA is TGTGCCAGCAGCCGGGGGGGCCTCACAGATACGCAGTATTTT. Translation: CASSRGGLTDTQYF.